The 27 T cell receptor beta chains listed next were all sequenced from one sample in a study of vaccination and CD4 T cells after COVID-19. CD4+ T cells that had been cultured provided DNA sequenced with the Oncomine TCR Beta short-read assay. TCRdb processed the PCR reads anew with MiXCR; each CDR3 protein has one entry. The profile shows under 6,500 distinct CDR3 sequences, over 35% of them singletons. These receptors have no known antigen. The treatment was: approximately 10-day PBMC culture with coronavirus spike peptide pools or control peptides (ViraFEST assay). Material for sequencing was CD4+ T cells from blood, cultured in vitro. Source of these receptors: a human donor who had recovered from COVID-19.

This clonotype appeared a single time. The chain couples TRBV30 to TRBJ1-3; D is ambiguous. In germline, CDR1 is GTSNPN, CDR2 SVGIG (reference sequence). The V end was cut by 0 bases, the J end by 4 bases, with 10 bases between. The CDR3 is 14 amino acids. CDR3: CAWSVTGPGNTIYF. In DNA form, the CDR3 reads TGTGCCTGGAGTGTTACCGGGCCAGGAAACACCATATATTTT.

The chain couples TRBV7-2 to TRBJ1-1; D is ambiguous. CDR3 length: 13 residues. V was cut by 1 base and J by 2 bases, with 5 bases left in between. The germline CDR1 and CDR2 sequences are SGHTA and FQGNSA. The CDR3 here is CASSLEVNTEAFF. The CDR3 DNA sequence: TGTGCCAGCAGCTTAGAGGTAAACACTGAAGCTTTCTTT.

This clonotype was seen a handful of times. The rearrangement joins TRBV5-1 to TRBJ1-6; a weak D match, TRBD1 (5 bases). The CDR3 length is 15 residues. Germline values: CDR1 SGHRS, CDR2 YFSETQ. Trimming removed 0 bases from V and 3 bases from J, with 7 bases in between. The CDR3 DNA follows: TGCGCCAGCAGCTTGGAGCAGGGCTATAATTCACCCCTCCACTTT. Translation gives CASSLEQGYNSPLHF.

The genes are TRBV15 and TRBJ1-6; D may be TRBD1 (6 bases). V lost 5 bases and J lost 4, with 15 bases in between. The CDR3 consists of 16 residues. In germline, CDR1 is LNHNV, CDR2 YYDKDF (reference sequence). The CDR3 region has the DNA TGTGCCACCAGCGGGGGTTCGGGACAATATAATTCACCCCTCCACTTT. It translates to CATSGGSGQYNSPLHF. The full variable domain, rest sourced from reference TRBV15 and TRBJ1-6, is DAMVIQNPRYQVTQFGKPVTLSCSQTLNHNVMYWYQQKSSQAPKLLFHYYDKDFNNEADTPDNFQSRRPNTSFCFLDIRSPGLGDTAMYLCATSGGSGQYNSPLHFGNGTRLTVT.

The sample holds a few counts of this clonotype. The chain employs TRBV7-2 and TRBJ1-5, with a tentative D call TRBD1 (5 bases). The germline CDR1 and CDR2 sequences are SGHTA and FQGNSA. The V end was cut by 6 bases, the J end by 6 bases, with 12 bases between. This CDR3 contains 13 residues. Here the CDR3 DNA reads TGTGCCAGCAGTTGGGGACTCACTCAGCCCCAGCATTTT. This sequence encodes CASSWGLTQPQHF.

The V and J genes are TRBV7-9 and TRBJ2-3; D may be TRBD1 (6 bases). The CDR3 is made up of 17 amino acids. The V and J ends lost 7 bases and 2 bases respectively, with 22 bases between them. Germline V gives CDR1 SEHNR, CDR2 FQNEAQ (reference sequence). This CDR3 is CASTKDTGISHTDTQYF. CDR3 nucleotides: TGTGCCAGCACCAAGGACACAGGGATCTCCCACACAGATACGCAGTATTTT.

The J gene is TRBJ2-2, the V gene TRBV2, with 7 bases matching TRBD1. V lost 7 bases to trimming and J lost 1 base; unmatched junction nucleotides: 3. The CDR3 totals 14 residues. Germline V lookup: CDR1 SNHLY, CDR2 FYNNEI. This CDR3 reads CASKGQMNTGELFF. The CDR3 DNA follows: TGTGCCAGCAAGGGACAGATGAACACCGGGGAGCTGTTTTTT. The full variable domain, with the rest looked up from reference TRBV2 and TRBJ2-2, is EPEVTQTPSHQVTQMGQEVILRCVPISNHLYFYWYRQILGQKVEFLVSFYNNEISEKSEIFDDQFSVERPDGSNFTLKIRSTKLEDSAMYFCASKGQMNTGELFFGEGSRLTVL.

The chain employs TRBV24-1 and TRBJ1-5, with D maybe TRBD1 (6 bases). The germline V gene encodes CDR1 KGHDR and CDR2 SFDVKD. The CDR3 runs 13 residues. The ends were cut back, 9 bases at V and 2 bases at J, with 10 bases in the middle. The CDR3 here is CATASGGNQPQHF. In nucleotides, the CDR3 is TGTGCCACCGCATCAGGGGGCAATCAGCCCCAGCATTTT.

The rearrangement links TRBV7-9 to TRBJ2-7, with a weak D call TRBD2 (5 bases). The CDR3 contains 14 residues. Trimming took 1 base from V and 1 from J, leaving 8 bases between them. Per germline, CDR1 SEHNR and CDR2 FQNEAQ (reference sequence). CDR3 coding DNA: TGTGCCAGCAGCTTAGTTGGGAGATCCTACGAGCAGTACTTC. Protein: CASSLVGRSYEQYF.

V and J are TRBV10-3 and TRBJ2-2; the match to TRBD1 covers 7 bases. CDR1 ENHRY and CDR2 SYGVKD come from the germline V gene. J gave up 2 bases and V 10 bases, and 7 bases lay outside the gene matches. The CDR3 has 14 residues. The CDR3 DNA reads TGTGCCACCACCCGGGACAGTAACACCGGGGAGCTGTTTTTT. The encoded protein is CATTRDSNTGELFF.

This chain uses TRBV20-1 with TRBJ2-3; perhaps TRBD2 as D (6 bases). CDR3 length equals 13 residues. The V end was cut by 5 bases, the J end by 5 bases, with 14 bases between. Looked up from germline, CDR1 is DFQATT and CDR2 is SNEGSKA (reference sequence). The CDR3 DNA reads as TGCAGTGCTGCCCGGGACGGGAGAGATACGCAGTATTTT. It yields the protein CSAARDGRDTQYF.

The genes are TRBV20-1 and TRBJ1-1; no clear D gene. Per the germline V gene, CDR1 is DFQATT and CDR2 is SNEGSKA (reference sequence). This CDR3 spans 11 amino acids. Between the trimmed V and J ends, which lost 5 bases and 11 bases, there was a span of 15 bases. The CDR3 DNA follows: TGCAGTGCTTATTCCCTATTTGGGGCTTTCTTT. Its translation is CSAYSLFGAFF.

This chain joins TRBV19 and TRBJ2-1, with D unresolved. CDR3 size: 8 residues. CDR1 is LNHDA and CDR2 is SQIVND in the germline V gene (reference sequence). Trimming cost V 3 bases and J 15 bases, with 3 bases left between them. CDR3 protein: CASSIRFF. The CDR3 nucleotides are TGTGCCAGTAGTATTCGGTTCTTC.

The chain recombines TRBV2 with TRBJ1-5, with D possibly TRBD1 on 5 matching bases. The CDR3 spans 15 residues. The germline V gene encodes CDR1 SNHLY and CDR2 FYNNEI. Trimming pared 7 bases from V and 0 bases from J, leaving 13 bases between. CDR3 bases: TGTGCCAGCACCGGGACTCTGAATAGCAATCAGCCCCAGCATTTT. Its translation: CASTGTLNSNQPQHF.

This clonotype has only a few counts. The V call is TRBV6-5, the J call TRBJ2-5; D is unresolved. Germline CDR1 reads MNHEY; CDR2 reads SVGAGI. Trimming pared 1 base from V and 6 bases from J, leaving 3 bases between. The CDR3 consists of 11 residues. CDR3 sequence: CASSYFQTQYF. DNA for the CDR3: TGTGCCAGCAGTTACTTCCAGACCCAGTACTTC.

The chain uses TRBV28 and TRBJ1-2; D possibly corresponds to TRBD1 (5 bases). The CDR3 covers 12 residues. CDR1 and CDR2 from the germline V gene are MDHEN and SYDVKM. Trimming took 7 bases from V and 8 from J, leaving 14 bases between them. In DNA form, the CDR3 reads TGTGCCAGCACCGATCACAGGAGGGGCTACACCTTC. It specifies CASTDHRRGYTF.

This sequence joins TRBV19 and TRBJ1-1; TRBD1 agrees at 7 bases. V was clipped by 3 bases and J by 1 base; unmatched bases: 2. Germline V CDR1 and CDR2: LNHDA, SQIVND (reference sequence). The CDR3 length is 14 residues. The CDR3 coding sequence is TGTGCCAGTAGTATGGCAGGGGGGAACACTGAAGCTTTCTTT. Protein product: CASSMAGGNTEAFF.

There are a few counts of this clonotype. The chain combines TRBV19 with TRBJ2-7; 9 bases line up with TRBD2. This CDR3 is 18 amino acids long. Unmatched junction bases numbered 19, after V lost 3 bases and J lost 7 bases. The germline gives CDR1 LNHDA, CDR2 SQIVND (reference sequence). The CDR3: CASSIGGRLAGREREQYF. In DNA form, the CDR3 reads TGTGCCAGTAGTATTGGAGGGAGGCTAGCGGGAAGAGAAAGGGAGCAGTACTTC.

The chain has TRBV18 and TRBJ2-2; the match to TRBD1 covers 12 bases. CDR1 and CDR2 from the germline V gene are KGHSH and LQKENI. The trim removed 4 bases at V and 4 bases at J, leaving 4 bases unmatched. The CDR3 spans 16 residues. This CDR3 reads CASSRPGQGATGELFF. CDR3 DNA sequence: TGTGCCAGCTCACGCCCGGGACAGGGGGCCACCGGGGAGCTGTTTTTT.

This chain uses TRBV2 with TRBJ1-2; D is ambiguous. The CDR3 loop spans 13 amino acids. Trimming took off 3 bases at V and 4 bases at J, with 9 bases between the two ends. Germline V gives CDR1 SNHLY, CDR2 FYNNEI. DNA of the CDR3: TGTGCCAGCAGTGACAGCGCCGGCTATGGCTACACCTTC. Translated: CASSDSAGYGYTF. Filled out from reference TRBV2 and TRBJ1-2, the complete variable domain reads EPEVTQTPSHQVTQMGQEVILRCVPISNHLYFYWYRQILGQKVEFLVSFYNNEISEKSEIFDDQFSVERPDGSNFTLKIRSTKLEDSAMYFCASSDSAGYGYTFGSGTRLTVV.

V is TRBV6-4 and J is TRBJ2-2, with 11 bases matching TRBD2. From germline, CDR1 is MRHNA and CDR2 SNTAGT. The CDR3 covers 16 residues. V lost 5 bases and J lost 5; bases outside the gene matches: 7. The chain's CDR3 is CASSPSGTSGTGELFF. CDR3 nucleotide sequence: TGTGCCAGCAGTCCCTCCGGGACTAGCGGTACCGGGGAGCTGTTTTTT.

The chain employs TRBV6-5 and TRBJ2-7; no clear D. V lost 4 bases and J lost 4, with 29 bases in between. Germline V CDR1 and CDR2: MNHEY, SVGAGI. CDR3 length equals 19 residues. The DNA of the CDR3 is TGTGCCAGCAGTTTGTTCGAGGCTAGTGAGTCTTTTGGTTTTTACGAGCAGTACTTC. It is translated as CASSLFEASESFGFYEQYF.

The chain joins TRBV10-3 to TRBJ2-3, with 9 nucleotides matching TRBD1. V lost 5 bases to trimming and J lost 3 bases; unmatched junction nucleotides: 3. CDR3 length: 14 residues. The germline CDR1 and CDR2 sequences are ENHRY and SYGVKD. The CDR3 reads CAISWDRVTDTQYF. The CDR3, as DNA: TGTGCCATCAGTTGGGACAGGGTGACAGATACGCAGTATTTT.

This chain links TRBV20-1 with TRBJ1-2; no clear D. Germline CDR1 reads DFQATT; CDR2 reads SNEGSKA (reference sequence). V lost 3 bases to trimming and J lost 9 bases, with 14 bases between them. This CDR3 is 12 amino acids long. The CDR3 coding sequence is TGCAGTGCTAGCCCCTTACACTTGAGCTACACCTTC. This encodes CSASPLHLSYTF.

The chain couples TRBV2 to TRBJ1-1, with D uncertain. Trimming stripped 2 bases from V and 1 base from J, with 5 bases between. The CDR3 is 13 amino acids. The germline V gene encodes CDR1 SNHLY and CDR2 FYNNEI. The DNA for the CDR3 is TGTGCCAGCAGTGAATTTGGGAACACTGAAGCTTTCTTT. Its translation: CASSEFGNTEAFF. The full variable domain, with the rest looked up from reference TRBV2 and TRBJ1-1, is EPEVTQTPSHQVTQMGQEVILRCVPISNHLYFYWYRQILGQKVEFLVSFYNNEISEKSEIFDDQFSVERPDGSNFTLKIRSTKLEDSAMYFCASSEFGNTEAFFGQGTRLTVV.

This chain links TRBV11-2 with TRBJ2-7, with D unresolved. The CDR3 totals 15 residues. Germline V gene sequence: CDR1 SGHAT, CDR2 FQNNGV. Between the trimmed V and J ends, which lost 5 bases and 0 bases, there was a span of 14 bases. The CDR3 DNA reads TGTGCCAGCAGCCCACGGTTGGTAGACTCCTACGAGCAGTACTTC. Amino acid sequence: CASSPRLVDSYEQYF. Complete variable domain (other parts from reference TRBV11-2 and TRBJ2-7): EAGVAQSPRYKIIEKRQSVAFWCNPISGHATLYWYQQILGQGPKLLIQFQNNGVVDDSQLPKDRFSAERLKGVDSTLKIQPAKLEDSAVYLCASSPRLVDSYEQYFGPGTRLTVT.

The chain employs TRBV7-9 and TRBJ2-1; tentative D call: TRBD2 (6 bases). V was cut by 2 bases and J by 1 base, with 12 bases left in between. The CDR3 is 16 residues long. The germline gives CDR1 SEHNR, CDR2 FQNEAQ (reference sequence). The CDR3 bases are TGTGCCAGCAGCTTATCCCTCGCGGGGTCCTACAATGAGCAGTTCTTC. It yields the protein CASSLSLAGSYNEQFF.